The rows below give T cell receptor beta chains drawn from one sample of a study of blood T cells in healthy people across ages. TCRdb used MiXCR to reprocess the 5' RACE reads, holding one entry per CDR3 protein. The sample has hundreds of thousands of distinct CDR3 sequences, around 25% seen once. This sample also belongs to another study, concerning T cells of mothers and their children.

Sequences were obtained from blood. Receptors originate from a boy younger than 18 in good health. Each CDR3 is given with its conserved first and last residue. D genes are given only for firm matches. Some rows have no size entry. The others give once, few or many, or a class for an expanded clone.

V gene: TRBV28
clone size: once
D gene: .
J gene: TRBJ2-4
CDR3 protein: CASSLVRGNIQYF
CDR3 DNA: TGTGCCAGCAGTTTAGTTCGGGGAAACATTCAGTACTTC

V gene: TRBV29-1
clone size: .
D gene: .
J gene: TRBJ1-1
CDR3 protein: CSVQGLLNTEAFF
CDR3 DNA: TGCAGCGTTCAGGGGCTACTGAACACTGAAGCTTTCTTT

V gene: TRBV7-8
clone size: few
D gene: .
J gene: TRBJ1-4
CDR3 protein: CATSWASTNEKLFF
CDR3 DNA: TGTGCCACCTCATGGGCGTCAACTAATGAAAAACTGTTTTTT

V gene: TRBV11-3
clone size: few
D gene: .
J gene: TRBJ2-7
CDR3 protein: CASSFYSGQGYEQYF
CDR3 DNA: TGTGCCAGCAGCTTTTACTCCGGGCAGGGTTACGAGCAGTACTTC

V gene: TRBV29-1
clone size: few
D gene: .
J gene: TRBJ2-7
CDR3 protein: CSGIESEQYF
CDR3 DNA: TGCAGCGGTATAGAAAGCGAGCAGTACTTC

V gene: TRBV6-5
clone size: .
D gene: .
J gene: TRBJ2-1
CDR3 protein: CASSNFIDEQFF
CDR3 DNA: TGTGCCAGCAGTAATTTCATCGATGAGCAGTTCTTC

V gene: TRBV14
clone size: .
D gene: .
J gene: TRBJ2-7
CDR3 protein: CASSQDLDAEQYF
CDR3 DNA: TGTGCCAGCAGCCAAGATCTTGATGCCGAGCAGTACTTC

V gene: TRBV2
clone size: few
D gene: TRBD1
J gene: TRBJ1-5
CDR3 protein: CASTSGGQNNQPQHF
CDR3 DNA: TGTGCCAGCACCTCCGGGGGACAGAATAATCAGCCCCAGCATTTT

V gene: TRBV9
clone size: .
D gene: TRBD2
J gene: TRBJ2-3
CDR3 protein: CASSVEAGGGPDTQYF
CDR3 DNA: TGTGCCAGCAGCGTTGAAGCGGGGGGGGGCCCAGATACGCAGTATTTT

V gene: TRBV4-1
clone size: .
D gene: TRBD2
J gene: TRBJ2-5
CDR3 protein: CASSQGSRVSGRGETQYF
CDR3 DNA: TGCGCCAGCAGCCAAGGCTCGAGGGTTAGCGGGAGAGGGGAGACCCAGTACTTC

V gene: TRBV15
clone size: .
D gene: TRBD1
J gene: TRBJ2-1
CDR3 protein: CATSRLPGTAYNEQFF
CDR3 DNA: TGTGCCACCAGCAGGTTGCCCGGGACAGCATACAATGAGCAGTTCTTC

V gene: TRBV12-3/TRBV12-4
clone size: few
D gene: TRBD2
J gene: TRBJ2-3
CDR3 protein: CASSGEGSRGTDTQYF
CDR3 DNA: TGTGCCAGCAGTGGGGAGGGGTCCCGAGGAACAGATACGCAGTATTTT

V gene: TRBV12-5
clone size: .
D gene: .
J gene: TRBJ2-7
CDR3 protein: CASGPLTSEQYF
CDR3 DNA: TGTGCTAGTGGTCCCCTTACGTCCGAGCAGTACTTC

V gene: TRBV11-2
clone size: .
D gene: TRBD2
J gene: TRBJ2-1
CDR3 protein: CASSFGTSSYNEQFF
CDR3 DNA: TGTGCCAGCAGCTTCGGGACTAGCTCCTACAATGAGCAGTTCTTC

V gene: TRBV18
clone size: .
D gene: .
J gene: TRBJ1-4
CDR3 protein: CASSRSGGTNEKLFF
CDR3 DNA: TGTGCCAGCTCACGTTCGGGTGGGACTAATGAAAAACTGTTTTTT

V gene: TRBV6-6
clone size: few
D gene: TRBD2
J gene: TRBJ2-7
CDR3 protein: CASSAGGSFEQYF
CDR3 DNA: TGTGCCAGCAGCGCGGGAGGATCTTTCGAGCAGTACTTC

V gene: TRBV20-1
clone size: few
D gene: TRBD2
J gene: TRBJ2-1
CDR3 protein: CSAIAGGIGNEQFF
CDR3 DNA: TGCAGTGCTATTGCGGGGGGGATAGGAAATGAGCAGTTCTTC

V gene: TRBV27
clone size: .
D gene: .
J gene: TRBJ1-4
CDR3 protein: CASSSQLQVEKLFF
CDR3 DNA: TGTGCCAGCAGTTCCCAATTACAGGTGGAAAAACTGTTTTTT

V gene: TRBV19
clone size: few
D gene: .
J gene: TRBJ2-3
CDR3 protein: CASALVLKADTQYF
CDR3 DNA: TGTGCCAGCGCCCTAGTGTTAAAGGCAGATACGCAGTATTTT

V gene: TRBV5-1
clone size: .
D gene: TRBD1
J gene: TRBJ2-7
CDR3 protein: CASSFGQVSYEQYF
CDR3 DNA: TGCGCCAGCAGCTTCGGACAGGTCTCCTACGAGCAGTACTTC

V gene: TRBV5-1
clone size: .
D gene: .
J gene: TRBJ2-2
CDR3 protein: CASSFGGDVTGELFF
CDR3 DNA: TGCGCCAGCAGCTTTGGCGGAGACGTCACCGGGGAGCTGTTTTTT

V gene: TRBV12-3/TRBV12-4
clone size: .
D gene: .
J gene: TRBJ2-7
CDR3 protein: CASSLRTGEQYF
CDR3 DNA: TGTGCCAGCAGTTTAAGGACGGGCGAGCAGTATTTC

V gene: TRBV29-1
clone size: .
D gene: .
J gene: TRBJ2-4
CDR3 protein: CSVEPTQGSIQYF
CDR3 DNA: TGCAGCGTTGAACCTACCCAGGGATCCATTCAGTACTTC

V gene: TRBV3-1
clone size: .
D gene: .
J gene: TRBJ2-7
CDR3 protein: CASSQDMRPYEQYF
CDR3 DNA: TGTGCCAGCAGCCAAGATATGAGGCCCTACGAGCAGTACTTC

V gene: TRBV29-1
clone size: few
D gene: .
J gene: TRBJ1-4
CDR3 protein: CSVPGDTNEKLFF
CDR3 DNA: TGCAGCGTGCCAGGGGATACTAATGAAAAACTGTTTTTT

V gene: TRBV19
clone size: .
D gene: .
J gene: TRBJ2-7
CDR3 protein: CASSILASYEQYF
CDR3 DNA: TGTGCCAGTAGTATACTAGCGAGCTACGAGCAGTACTTC

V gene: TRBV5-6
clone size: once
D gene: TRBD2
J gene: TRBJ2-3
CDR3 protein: CASSSLAGAGDTQYF
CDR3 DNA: TGTGCCAGCAGCTCCTTAGCGGGGGCGGGGGATACGCAGTATTTT

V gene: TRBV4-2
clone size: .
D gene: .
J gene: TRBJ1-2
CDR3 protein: CASSQIGDSNYGYTF
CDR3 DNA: TGTGCCAGCAGCCAAATCGGTGACTCTAACTATGGCTACACCTTC

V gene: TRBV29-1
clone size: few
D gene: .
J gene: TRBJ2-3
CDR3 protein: CSVGGGLKVDTQYF
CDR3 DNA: TGCAGCGTTGGTGGGGGCCTAAAGGTAGATACGCAGTATTTT

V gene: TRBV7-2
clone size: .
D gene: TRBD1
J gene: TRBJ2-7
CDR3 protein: CASSLGVGTGTYEQYF
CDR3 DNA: TGTGCCAGCAGCTTAGGGGTCGGGACAGGGACTTACGAGCAGTACTTC

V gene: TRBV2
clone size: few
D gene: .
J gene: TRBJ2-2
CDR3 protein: CASWHSYTGELFF
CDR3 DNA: TGTGCCAGCTGGCATTCATACACCGGGGAGCTGTTTTTT

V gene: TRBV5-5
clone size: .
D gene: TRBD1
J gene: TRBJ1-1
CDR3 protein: CASSPYRGESAEAFF
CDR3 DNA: TGTGCCAGCAGTCCGTACAGGGGGGAGTCGGCTGAAGCTTTCTTT

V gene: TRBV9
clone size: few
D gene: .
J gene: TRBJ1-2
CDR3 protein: CASSVDWGDLPSYGYTF
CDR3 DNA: TGTGCCAGCAGCGTAGATTGGGGGGACCTTCCATCCTATGGCTACACCTTC

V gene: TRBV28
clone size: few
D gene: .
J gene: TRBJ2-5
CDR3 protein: CASSPPGPGETQYF
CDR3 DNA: TGTGCCAGCAGTCCTCCAGGGCCGGGGGAGACCCAGTACTTC

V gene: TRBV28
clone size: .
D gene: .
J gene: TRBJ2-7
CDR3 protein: CASSPFGAYEQYF
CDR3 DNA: TGTGCCAGCAGCCCCTTCGGGGCCTACGAGCAGTACTTC

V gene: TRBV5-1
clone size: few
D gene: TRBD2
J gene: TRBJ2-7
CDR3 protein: CASSGGLAGLLSYEQYF
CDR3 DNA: TGCGCCAGCAGCGGAGGACTAGCGGGGCTCCTCTCCTACGAGCAGTACTTC

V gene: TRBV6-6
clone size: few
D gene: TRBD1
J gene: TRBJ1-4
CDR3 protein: CASSPRGQGAGEKLFF
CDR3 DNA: TGTGCCAGCAGTCCTCGCGGGCAGGGGGCAGGAGAAAAACTGTTTTTT

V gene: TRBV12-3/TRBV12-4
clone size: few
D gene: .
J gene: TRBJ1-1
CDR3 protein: CASSLGGAIEAFF
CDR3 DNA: TGTGCCAGCAGTTTGGGCGGGGCCATTGAAGCTTTCTTT

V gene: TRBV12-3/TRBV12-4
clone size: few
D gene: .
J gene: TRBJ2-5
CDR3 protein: CASGPFSYERYF
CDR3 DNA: TGTGCCAGCGGTCCATTCTCCTACGAGCGGTACTTC

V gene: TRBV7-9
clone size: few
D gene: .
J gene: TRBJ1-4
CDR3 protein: CASSDTGGNEELFF
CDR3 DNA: TGTGCCAGCAGCGACACGGGGGGCAATGAAGAACTGTTTTTT

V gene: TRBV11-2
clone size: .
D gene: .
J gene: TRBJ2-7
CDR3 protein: CASSPMDSYEQYF
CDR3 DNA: TGTGCCAGCAGCCCCATGGACAGCTACGAGCAGTACTTC

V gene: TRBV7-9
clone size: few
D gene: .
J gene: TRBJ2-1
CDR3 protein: CASSLVDPLNEQFF
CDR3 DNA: TGTGCCAGCAGCTTAGTGGACCCACTTAATGAGCAGTTCTTC

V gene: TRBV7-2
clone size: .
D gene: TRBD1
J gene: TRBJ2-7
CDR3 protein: CASSPPQGAAEQYF
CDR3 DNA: TGTGCCAGCAGCCCCCCTCAGGGGGCGGCCGAGCAGTACTTC

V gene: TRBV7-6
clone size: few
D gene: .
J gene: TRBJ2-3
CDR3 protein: CASRTGLGAQYF
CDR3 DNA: TGTGCCAGCAGGACGGGGCTAGGGGCGCAGTATTTT

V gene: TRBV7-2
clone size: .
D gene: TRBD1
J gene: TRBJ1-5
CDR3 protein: CASSLGTGDVQPQHF
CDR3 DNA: TGTGCCAGCAGCCTCGGGACAGGGGACGTTCAGCCCCAGCATTTT

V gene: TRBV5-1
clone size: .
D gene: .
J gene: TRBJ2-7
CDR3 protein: CASSLDGGTYEQCF
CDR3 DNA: TGCGCCAGCAGCTTGGACGGAGGGACCTACGAGCAGTGCTTC

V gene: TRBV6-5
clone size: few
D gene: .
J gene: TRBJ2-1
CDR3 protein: CASSYALWGNEQFF
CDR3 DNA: TGTGCCAGCAGTTACGCTCTTTGGGGCAATGAGCAGTTCTTC

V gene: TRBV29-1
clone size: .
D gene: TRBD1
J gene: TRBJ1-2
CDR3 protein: CSVEGQGARSYGYTF
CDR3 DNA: TGCAGCGTTGAGGGGCAGGGGGCGCGAAGCTATGGCTACACCTTC

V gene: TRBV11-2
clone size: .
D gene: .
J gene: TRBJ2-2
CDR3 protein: CASTVRADGELFF
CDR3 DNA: TGTGCCAGCACCGTTCGGGCGGACGGGGAGCTGTTTTTT

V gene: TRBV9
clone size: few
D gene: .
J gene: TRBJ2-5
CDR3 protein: CASSSDSDQETQYF
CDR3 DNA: TGTGCCAGCAGCTCGGACAGCGACCAAGAGACCCAGTACTTC

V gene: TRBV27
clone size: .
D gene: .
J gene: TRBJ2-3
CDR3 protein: CASSLAFRRGDTDTQYF
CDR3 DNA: TGTGCCAGCAGTTTAGCCTTCAGGCGGGGAGACACAGATACGCAGTATTTT

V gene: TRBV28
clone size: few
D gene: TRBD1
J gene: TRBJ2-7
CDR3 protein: CASSLFGTGDFEQYF
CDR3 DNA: TGTGCCAGCAGTTTGTTCGGGACAGGGGATTTCGAGCAGTACTTC

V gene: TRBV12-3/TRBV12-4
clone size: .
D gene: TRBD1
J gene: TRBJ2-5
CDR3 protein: CASSQPYRGRGETQYF
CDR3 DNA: TGTGCCAGCAGTCAACCCTACAGGGGGCGGGGGGAGACCCAGTACTTC

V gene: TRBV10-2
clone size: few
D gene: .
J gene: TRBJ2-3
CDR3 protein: CASKPGQSTDTQYF
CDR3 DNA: TGCGCCAGCAAGCCAGGCCAATCCACAGATACGCAGTATTTT

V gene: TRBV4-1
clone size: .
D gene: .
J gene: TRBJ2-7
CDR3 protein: CASSQGGQSIVEQYF
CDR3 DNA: TGCGCCAGCAGCCAAGGAGGACAGTCGATAGTCGAGCAGTACTTC